This is a list of T cell receptor beta chains from one sample in a study of blood T cells in healthy people across ages. TCRdb used MiXCR to reprocess the 5' RACE reads, holding one entry per CDR3 protein. This table has hundreds of thousands of distinct CDR3 sequences, about 55% appearing once. The specimen sequenced was blood. These receptors were obtained from a man between 60 and 70 years old in good health. CDR3s include the opening cysteine and the closing phenylalanine or tryptophan. Fields, in order: J gene, D gene, V gene, clone size, CDR3 length, CDR3 protein, CDR3 DNA. D genes are given only for firm matches. The listing skips clone size in some rows; elsewhere it reads once, few, many or a size class.

TRBJ2-3 - TRBV7-2 many 14 CASSHGRGGTQQYF TGTGCCAGCAGCCACGGCAGGGGGGGGACACAGCAGTATTTT
TRBJ2-7 - TRBV7-3 - 14 CASSPTSDSYEQYF TGTGCCAGCAGCCCTACTTCCGACTCCTACGAGCAGTACTTC
TRBJ2-1 - TRBV10-3 - 11 CASSENNEQFF TGTGCCAGCAGCGAAAACAATGAGCAGTTCTTC
TRBJ2-5 TRBD1 TRBV6-1 - 15 CASSDERGQVETQYF TGTGCCAGCAGTGATGAGAGGGGGCAGGTGGAGACCCAGTACTTC
TRBJ2-6 - TRBV21-1 - 18 CASSPPGRFLSGANVLTF TGTGCCAGCAGCCCCCCCGGGAGGTTTCTCTCTGGGGCCAACGTCCTGACTTTC
TRBJ2-1 TRBD2 TRBV20-1 - 14 CSASDLAEYNEQFF TGCAGTGCTAGTGACCTAGCGGAGTACAATGAGCAGTTCTTC
TRBJ2-1 TRBD2 TRBV20-1 once 16 CSAPLGGGLAGPKQFF TGCAGTGCCCCCCTAGGGGGAGGGCTAGCGGGCCCAAAGCAGTTCTTC
TRBJ2-7 - TRBV12-3/TRBV12-4 few 15 CASSFRGDVTYEQYF TGTGCCAGCAGTTTTAGGGGAGACGTAACCTACGAGCAGTACTTC
TRBJ2-7 - TRBV20-1 - 14 CSARPAGGRETQYF TGCAGTGCTAGACCAGCCGGGGGACGGGAAACCCAGTACTTC
TRBJ1-4 - TRBV9 - 12 CASSPLCEKLFF TGTGCCAGCAGCCCGTTGTGCGAAAAACTGTTTTTT
TRBJ2-1 - TRBV2 few 15 CASSEAWGSYNEQFF TGTGCCAGCAGTGAAGCATGGGGATCCTACAATGAGCAGTTCTTC
TRBJ1-1 - TRBV29-1 once 15 CSAGSGWGMNTEAFF TGCAGCGCTGGCTCAGGGTGGGGCATGAACACTGAAGCTTTCTTT
TRBJ2-3 - TRBV4-2 - 18 CASSQDPPKLTRTDTQYF TGTGCCAGCAGCCAAGATCCCCCTAAGCTTACTCGCACAGATACGCAGTATTTT